The 14 T cell receptor beta chains reported below all come from one sample, sequenced in a study of blood T cell repertoires in COVID-19. The table came from immunoSEQ multiplex PCR; TCRdb's copy has only in-frame clones and leaves some out. The table has about 150,000 clones, about 88% seen once. Specimen: peripheral blood. The receptors here all came from a human donor with acute or convalescent COVID-19. The donor label of this sample is uncertain.

The chain uses TRBV6-6 and TRBJ2-1; D is possibly TRBD1 (6 bases). V dropped 5 bases and J dropped 0 bases, with 17 bases sitting between them. The CDR3 contains 17 residues. Germline V CDR1 and CDR2: MNHNY, SVGAGI (reference sequence). The CDR3 nucleotides read TGTGCCAGCAGTCGAGGGCTCAGGGGCAGCTCCTACAATGAGCAGTTCTTC. Amino acids: CASSRGLRGSSYNEQFF.

This clone was picked up a small number of times. The genes are TRBV5-4 and TRBJ2-2; maybe TRBD2 (6 bases). Germline loops: CDR1 SGHNT, CDR2 YYREEE (reference sequence). The CDR3 covers 17 residues. V lost 1 base and J 5 bases, leaving 18 bases between the germline ends. CDR3 DNA sequence: TGTGCCAGCAGCTTGATGGGCGGAGGGATGGTGACCGGGGAGCTGTTTTTT. Its translation: CASSLMGGGMVTGELFF.

The chain combines TRBV4-1 with TRBJ2-7; 8 nucleotides align to TRBD1. This CDR3 contains 16 residues. The V and J ends lost 3 bases and 2 bases, in that order; junction bases with no gene match: 9. Germline-derived CDR1 and CDR2 are MGHRA and YSYEKL. The CDR3 here is CASSHIGTGKAYEQYF. The CDR3 DNA reads as TGCGCCAGCAGCCACATTGGGACAGGCAAAGCCTACGAGCAGTACTTC.

The chain recombines TRBV28 with TRBJ2-7; TRBD2 aligns across 10 bases. The CDR3 consists of 15 residues. CDR1 is MDHEN, CDR2 SYDVKM, per germline. With 5 bases clipped from V and 6 bases from J, the junction kept 10 bases outside the gene matches. CDR3: CASSTGLAKPGEQYV. DNA of the CDR3: TGTGCCAGCAGTACGGGACTAGCGAAACCTGGCGAGCAGTACGTC.

The V and J genes are TRBV7-9 and TRBJ1-2, with a tentative D call TRBD1 (5 bases). V was pared by 5 bases and J by 4 bases, with 14 bases between. CDR3 length: 14 amino acids. Germline CDR1 reads SEHNR; CDR2 reads FQNEAQ (reference sequence). The CDR3 bases are TGTGCCAGCAGCCAAAGCAGGGTCCTCTATGGCTACACCTTC. Amino acid sequence: CASSQSRVLYGYTF.

The V call is TRBV21-1, the J call TRBJ2-7; the D segment call TRBD1 is taken from the table without a DNA check. TRBV21-1 is given as a pseudogene. CDR3 length equals 16 residues. CDR3: CASSKGTGASSYEQYV. The DNA of the CDR3 is TGTGCCAGCTCTAAGGGGACAGGGGCGAGCTCCTACGAGCAGTACGTC.

Worth noting for this clone: Within the sample, other DNA sequences also encode this same CDR3. The genes are TRBV29-1 and TRBJ2-2; 8 positions agree with TRBD2. V shed 0 bases and J 7 bases; nucleotides not matched to a gene: 7. The CDR3 length is 15 residues. Germline-derived CDR1 and CDR2 are SQVTM and ANQGSEA. The CDR3 spells CSVEDPLRGGGELFF. The CDR3, as DNA: TGCAGCGTTGAAGACCCTCTACGGGGGGGCGGGGAGCTGTTTTTT.

The chain carries TRBV29-1 and TRBJ2-7, with D tentatively TRBD1 (5 bases). The CDR3 is 11 residues long. Trimming cost V 6 bases and J 3 bases, with 9 bases left between them. The V gene's germline CDR1 is SQVTM and CDR2 ANQGSEA. The CDR3 DNA reads TGCAGCGTGGCTGACAGCTACGAGCAGTACGTC. This codes for CSVADSYEQYV.

In DNA, the CDR3 is TGTGCCAGCAGCCCCCCCGGGACAAGAAACACTGAAGCTTTCTTT. Translation gives CASSPPGTRNTEAFF. The gene calls are TRBV9 and TRBJ1-1; weak D call: TRBD1 (6 bases). CDR3 length equals 15 residues. V gave up 4 bases and J gave up 2 bases, with 15 bases separating them. CDR1 and CDR2 from the germline V gene are SGDLS and YYNGEE.

J is TRBJ2-2 and V is TRBV10-3; 8 bases map to TRBD2. Trimming at V came to 9 bases and at J to 4 bases, leaving 7 bases not matched to a gene. Germline CDR1 and CDR2: ENHRY and SYGVKD. The CDR3 loop spans 14 amino acids. The CDR3 DNA reads TGTGCCATACTAGCGGAGGTGGGCACCGGGGAGCTGTTTTTT. Its protein is CAILAEVGTGELFF.

The gene calls are TRBV5-6 and TRBJ1-1; D gene ambiguous. The germline CDR1 and CDR2 sequences are SGHDT and YYEEEE. V was pared by 2 bases and J by 4 bases, with 6 bases between. The CDR3 sequence is 12 residues long. The CDR3 nucleotides read TGTGCCAGCAGCTTTCTGGCCACTGAAGCTTTCTTT. Protein sequence: CASSFLATEAFF. Complete variable domain (other parts from reference TRBV5-6 and TRBJ1-1): DAGVTQSPTHLIKTRGQQVTLRCSPKSGHDTVSWYQQALGQGPQFIFQYYEEEERQRGNFPDRFSGHQFPNYSSELNVNALLLGDSALYLCASSFLATEAFFGQGTRLTVV.

This clone has more than one count but fewer than ten. V gene TRBV2 combines with J gene TRBJ1-2; D is undetermined. Germline CDR1 is SNHLY and CDR2 is FYNNEI. The CDR3 runs 12 residues. Trimming cost V 4 bases and J 8 bases, with 11 bases left between them. CDR3 in DNA: TGTGCCAGCAGTGGTTGGGGAGACGGCTACACCTTC. Its translation: CASSGWGDGYTF.

This clone was observed a single time. This chain joins TRBV5-6 and TRBJ1-1; 7 nucleotides line up with TRBD1. J lost 4 bases, V lost 1 base, and 7 bases had no gene match. The germline CDR1 and CDR2 sequences are SGHDT and YYEEEE. The CDR3 has 15 residues. CDR3 amino acids: CASSLLEGAGTEAFF. CDR3 bases: TGTGCCAGCAGCTTGCTGGAGGGGGCGGGCACTGAAGCTTTCTTT.

The table lists this clone with a few counts. The chain links TRBV15 to TRBJ1-1, with 8 bases lining up with TRBD1. This CDR3 contains 15 residues. CDR1 and CDR2 from the germline V gene are LNHNV and YYDKDF (reference sequence). Trimming took 8 bases from V and 4 from J; bases not matched to a gene: 12. CDR3 sequence (DNA): TGTGCCACCGGAACACCTCCGGACAGGGCCACTGAAGCTTTCTTT. It yields the protein CATGTPPDRATEAFF.